This T cell receptor beta chain was sequenced for a study of T cell repertoires and HLA-DP antigens. Pre-culture CD4+ samples were sequenced deeply, targeting hundreds of thousands of T cell genomes. The assay was immunoSEQ multiplex PCR, and TCRdb's table has in-frame clones only and misses some. The sample shows about 110,000 clones, over 90% of them seen only once. Study-wide results and caveats: Average cumulative frequency of previously undetected clones was roughly 36% against one allele and 45% to 65% against the other.

The length of the CDR3 is 13 residues. Germline V lookup: CDR1 SEHNR, CDR2 FQNEAQ (reference sequence). V shed 4 bases and J shed 4 bases, with 10 bases lying between them. With respect to this clone: The antigen is unknown.

The rearrangement uses TRBV7-9 and TRBJ1-2; tentative D call: TRBD1 (6 bases). This receptor was obtained from a woman between 18 and 29 years old in good health and CMV-seronegative. Sequencing was performed on CD4+ T cells from PBMCs. The DNA for the CDR3 is TGTGCCAGCAGCTATAGGGGGAGCTATGGCTACACCTTC. Protein sequence: CASSYRGSYGYTF.